The 19 T cell receptor beta chains below come from one sample, sequenced in a study of blood T cell repertoires in COVID-19. Generated by immunoSEQ multiplex PCR, the TCRdb table keeps only in-frame clones and is missing some. This sample has 45,000 or so clones, with about 82% found just once. The specimen was peripheral blood. The receptors were sampled from a woman aged 55-70 years with acute or convalescent COVID-19.

This chain connects TRBV5-1 to TRBJ1-2; D is undetermined. V lost 0 bases and J 8 bases, leaving 8 bases between the germline ends. The CDR3 loop spans 12 amino acids. CDR1 SGHRS and CDR2 YFSETQ come from the germline V gene. CDR3 sequence (DNA): TGCGCCAGCAGCTTGGGACAAGGCGGCTACACCTTC. Translating it yields CASSLGQGGYTF.

V gene TRBV9 combines with J gene TRBJ1-5; 7 bases line up with TRBD1. CDR3 length: 14 amino acids. Trimming removed 4 bases from V and 4 bases from J; junction bases left unmatched: 5. The V gene's germline CDR1 is SGDLS and CDR2 YYNGEE. DNA of the CDR3: TGTGCCAGCAGCCGGGACAGTATGAATCAGCCCCAGCATTTT. This gives the protein CASSRDSMNQPQHF.

This chain connects TRBV30 to TRBJ1-6; D gene ambiguous. V lost 5 bases to trimming and J lost 10 bases, with 18 bases between them. The CDR3 length is 14 residues. The germline gives CDR1 GTSNPN, CDR2 SVGIG (reference sequence). Here the CDR3 DNA reads TGTGCCTGGCGGCGCTTCGAGGGCTTCTCACCCCTCCACTTT. Protein: CAWRRFEGFSPLHF.

In regard to this clone: The CDR3 end shows no conserved phenylalanine or tryptophan, and so a read error is likely. No DNA is shown, since the ends of the CDR3 on it are uncertain; the CDR3 is the one TCRdb lists. The chain has TRBV24-1 and TRBJ1-2; TRBD1, the table's D call, was not compared with the DNA. The CDR3 has 23 residues if both end residues are counted. CDR1 is KGHDR and CDR2 is SFDVKD in the germline V gene. The chain's CDR3 is CATSDPSWTVLPFEAVCKLGLGL.

The chain is built from TRBV6-1 and TRBJ1-3; the D is unclear. V was shortened by 0 bases and J by 7 bases, with 10 bases between the two germline ends. CDR3 length: 14 amino acids. Germline V lookup: CDR1 MNHNS, CDR2 SASEGT. In DNA form, the CDR3 reads TGTGCCAGCAGTGAAGCTCACAGTCGGAACACCATATATTTT. Translation: CASSEAHSRNTIYF.

The chain uses TRBV5-4 and TRBJ1-2; D perhaps matches TRBD1 (5 bases). The ends were cut back, 4 bases at V and 2 bases at J, with 18 bases in the middle. Germline V gives CDR1 SGHNT, CDR2 YYREEE (reference sequence). The CDR3 totals 16 residues. The CDR3, as DNA: TGTGCCAGCAGCCCGACGGCAGCCAACAGGAACTATGGCTACACCTTC. Translation gives CASSPTAANRNYGYTF.

This chain connects TRBV11-2 to TRBJ1-2; D perhaps matches TRBD1 (6 bases). The germline V gene has CDR1 SGHAT and CDR2 FQNNGV. There are 14 residues in the CDR3. Trimming cost V 1 base and J 7 bases, with 13 bases left between them. The CDR3 coding sequence is TGTGCCAGCAGCTTAGGACAGGTCCTTGCTGGCTACACCTTC. It specifies CASSLGQVLAGYTF.

This clone was seen just once. This chain links TRBV25-1 with TRBJ1-1, with D hard to call. The ends were cut back, 6 bases at V and 3 bases at J, with 23 bases in the middle. CDR3 length: 17 amino acids. The V gene's germline CDR1 is MGHDK and CDR2 SYGVNS. CDR3 DNA sequence: TGTGCCAGCAGCGCCACCCTCGTATGGGCCGGGGACACTGAAGCTTTCTTT. The encoded protein is CASSATLVWAGDTEAFF.

The rearrangement uses TRBV30 and TRBJ1-2, with no clear D. The CDR3 is 11 residues long. V lost 3 bases, J lost 8 bases, and 10 bases lay in between. Germline V gene data show CDR1 as GTSNPN and CDR2 as SVGIG (reference sequence). CDR3 bases: TGTGCCTGGAGGCCACTTCGGGGCTACACCTTC. It encodes CAWRPLRGYTF.

The chain uses TRBV15 and TRBJ2-7; 10 bases line up with TRBD1. Per germline, CDR1 LNHNV and CDR2 YYDKDF (reference sequence). Losses at the gene ends were 3 bases for V and 3 bases for J; bases not matched to a gene: 2. The CDR3 is 14 residues long. DNA of the CDR3: TGTGCCACCAGCAGGGGACAGGGGTTCTACGAGCAGTACTTC. Protein product: CATSRGQGFYEQYF.

The rearrangement links TRBV29-1 to TRBJ1-2; D unclear. The length of the CDR3 is 11 residues. Germline V gene sequence: CDR1 SQVTM, CDR2 ANQGSEA. With 4 bases removed from V and 4 bases from J, the gap between germline ends came to 7 bases. The CDR3 spells CSVVASYGYTF. The CDR3 coding sequence is TGCAGCGTTGTGGCTAGCTATGGCTACACCTTC.

The chain joins TRBV5-4 to TRBJ2-1; 8 nucleotides agree with TRBD2. Germline CDR1 SGHNT, CDR2 YYREEE (reference sequence). Trimming cost V 4 bases and J 3 bases; bases outside gene matches: 6. This CDR3 has 15 amino acids. Here the CDR3 reads CASSEGGTSYNEQFF. As DNA, the CDR3 is TGTGCCAGCAGCGAGGGCGGGACTAGCTACAATGAGCAGTTCTTC.

The chain is built from TRBV27 and TRBJ1-3; TRBD1 agrees at 9 bases. Per germline, CDR1 MNHEY and CDR2 SMNVEV (reference sequence). This CDR3 spans 18 amino acids. V shed 5 bases and J 4 bases; nucleotides not matched to a gene: 15. The chain's CDR3 is CASSPLFRTGETGNTIYF. The CDR3 nucleotides read TGTGCCAGCAGTCCGCTTTTTCGGACAGGGGAGACGGGAAACACCATATATTTT.

This chain connects TRBV7-8 to TRBJ1-2, with TRBD1 matching 9 bases. V gave up 5 bases and J gave up 0 bases; unmatched junction bases: 7. Germline CDR1 is SGHVS and CDR2 is FQNEAQ. The CDR3 runs to 16 residues. The CDR3 nucleotides are TGTGCCAGCAGCACCGGGACAGGGAACTCTAACTATGGCTACACCTTC. Amino acid sequence: CASSTGTGNSNYGYTF.

The V gene is TRBV5-1, the J gene TRBJ2-3; TRBD2 agrees at 9 bases. The CDR3 extends over 16 amino acids. Germline V gene data show CDR1 as SGHRS and CDR2 as YFSETQ. The V and J ends lost 2 bases and 4 bases, in that order; junction bases with no gene match: 8. The CDR3 region is CASSLILAGKSDTQYF. CDR3 in DNA: TGCGCCAGCAGCTTAATTCTAGCGGGGAAATCAGATACGCAGTATTTT.

This chain connects TRBV28 to TRBJ1-3, with D uncertain. The CDR3 consists of 15 residues. Germline CDR1 is MDHEN and CDR2 is SYDVKM. Trimming stripped 3 bases from V and 0 bases from J, with 9 bases between. CDR3 residues: CASSFPWSSGNTIYF. DNA for the CDR3: TGTGCCAGCAGTTTTCCTTGGAGCTCTGGAAACACCATATATTTT.

The genes are TRBV6-5 and TRBJ1-5; TRBD1 matches at 7 bases. Germline V gene sequence: CDR1 MNHEY, CDR2 SVGAGI. The CDR3 has 15 residues. V lost 0 bases to trimming and J lost 4 bases; unmatched junction nucleotides: 3. The CDR3 here is CASSYSGTENQPQHF. CDR3 nucleotides: TGTGCCAGCAGTTACTCTGGGACAGAGAATCAGCCCCAGCATTTT.

V and J are TRBV5-6 and TRBJ2-5; 10 bases are a match to TRBD2. Germline V gives CDR1 SGHDT, CDR2 YYEEEE. This CDR3 is 15 amino acids long. V lost 4 bases and J lost 4; bases outside the gene matches: 7. In DNA form, the CDR3 reads TGTGCCAGCAGCCCGCTAGCGGGGGAACCAGAGACCCAGTACTTC. Translation gives CASSPLAGEPETQYF.

The chain couples TRBV19 to TRBJ2-3, with D perhaps matching TRBD1 (5 bases). In germline, CDR1 is LNHDA, CDR2 SQIVND (reference sequence). The V and J ends lost 6 bases and 0 bases respectively, with 13 bases between them. The CDR3 spans 15 residues. The CDR3 is CASRETETSTDTQYF. The CDR3 DNA reads as TGTGCCAGTAGGGAGACAGAGACTAGCACAGATACGCAGTATTTT. The full variable domain, completed using reference TRBV19 and TRBJ2-3, is DGGITQSPKYLFRKEGQNVTLSCEQNLNHDAMYWYRQDPGQGLRLIYYSQIVNDFQKGDIAEGYSVSREKKESFPLTVTSAQKNPTAFYLCASRETETSTDTQYFGPGTRLTVL.